The 12 T cell receptor beta chains listed next were all sequenced from one sample in a study of CD8 T cells in ankylosing spondylitis. One entry per CDR3 protein, called by TCRdb with MiXCR from the 5' RACE reads. Of about 160,000 distinct CDR3 sequences listed, approximately 16% are singletons. Sequenced input: blood, either unsorted or a sorted T cell fraction (not recorded which). Receptors were obtained from a male donor with ankylosing spondylitis or in good health (not recorded which).

V gene TRBV5-6 combines with J gene TRBJ1-1; D gene uncertain. The CDR3 consists of 15 residues. V shed 3 bases and J shed 1 base, with 13 bases lying between them. Germline CDR1 and CDR2: SGHDT and YYEEEE. The CDR3 spells CASSWADARNTEAFF. DNA of the CDR3: TGTGCCAGCAGCTGGGCTGATGCCCGGAACACTGAAGCTTTCTTT.

The rearrangement uses TRBV24-1 and TRBJ2-1, with 7 bases that match TRBD1. CDR3 size: 12 residues. V dropped 8 bases and J dropped 7; count of bases not matched to a gene: 4. Germline CDR1 and CDR2: KGHDR and SFDVKD. CDR3 amino acids: CATKDRRNEQFF. CDR3 nucleotides: TGTGCCACCAAGGACAGGAGGAATGAGCAGTTCTTC.

The chain is built from TRBV6-6 and TRBJ2-7; no clear D. V lost 5 bases and J 3 bases, leaving 11 bases between the germline ends. The CDR3 extends over 13 amino acids. Germline CDR1 is MNHNY and CDR2 is SVGAGI (reference sequence). For the CDR3, the DNA is TGTGCCAGCAGTCACGGAGAGATCTACGAGCAGTACTTC. The encoded protein is CASSHGEIYEQYF.

This clonotype was seen many times. The chain is built from TRBV28 and TRBJ2-1, with D unresolved. V dropped 3 bases and J dropped 3 bases, with 6 bases sitting between them. The germline gives CDR1 MDHEN, CDR2 SYDVKM. The CDR3 extends over 13 amino acids. The CDR3 DNA reads as TGTGCCAGCAGTTTCCCCGACTACAATGAGCAGTTCTTC. Translating it yields CASSFPDYNEQFF.

This clonotype was picked up many times. The chain employs TRBV11-2 and TRBJ1-2; D might be TRBD1 (6 bases). V lost 1 base and J 4 bases, leaving 7 bases between the germline ends. Germline V gives CDR1 SGHAT, CDR2 FQNNGV. There are 13 residues in the CDR3. The CDR3 loop reads CASSLGQVYGYTF. In DNA form, the CDR3 reads TGTGCCAGCAGCTTAGGACAGGTCTATGGCTACACCTTC.

V is TRBV20-1 and J is TRBJ1-1, with 8 bases aligning to TRBD1. The CDR3 loop spans 14 amino acids. The junction had 16 bases not matched to a gene; V was cut back by 5 bases and J by 11 bases. The V gene's germline CDR1 is DFQATT and CDR2 SNEGSKA (reference sequence). Here the CDR3 reads CSAAEGQGARDAFF. The CDR3 DNA follows: TGCAGTGCTGCAGAGGGGCAGGGGGCGCGTGATGCTTTCTTT.

About this clonotype: A much larger clone is a single base away; this may be a read error. The chain links TRBV20-1 to TRBJ2-7, with 11 bases aligning to TRBD2. The trim removed 3 bases at V and 6 bases at J, leaving 10 bases unmatched. The CDR3 consists of 15 residues. Per the germline V gene, CDR1 is DFQATT and CDR2 is SNEGSKA (reference sequence). The CDR3 DNA reads as TGCAGTGCTAGCCCACTAGCGGGAGCGTCTCGCGAGCAGTACTTC. This codes for CSASPLAGASREQYF.

This clonotype was seen ten or more times. CDR3 in amino acids: CASSHGHEQYF. CDR3 DNA sequence: TGTGCCAGCAGCCATGGACACGAGCAGTACTTC. V is TRBV14 and J is TRBJ2-7; D is uncertain. CDR3 length: 11 amino acids. The V and J ends lost 3 bases and 5 bases respectively, with 5 bases between them. Germline V lookup: CDR1 SGHDN, CDR2 FVKESK.

This clonotype has at least ten counts. This chain uses TRBV13 with TRBJ2-1; D call uncertain. V gave up 1 base and J gave up 6 bases, with 10 bases separating them. The CDR3 spans 14 residues. Germline assignment: CDR1 PRHDT and CDR2 FYEKMQ (reference sequence). In DNA, the CDR3 is TGTGCCAGCAGCTTAGTGAGTGGTTTCAATGAGCAGTTCTTC. Protein: CASSLVSGFNEQFF.

This clonotype occurred many times. The gene calls are TRBV4-1 and TRBJ2-3; 9 bases are shared with TRBD2. This CDR3 contains 19 residues. In germline, CDR1 is MGHRA, CDR2 YSYEKL. After removal of 1 base from V and 3 bases from J, the junction contained 14 bases not matched to a gene. The CDR3: CASSQGGLGPLAGTDTQYF. The CDR3 nucleotides are TGCGCCAGCAGCCAAGGAGGGTTGGGACCCCTAGCGGGGACAGATACGCAGTATTTT.

The rearrangement uses TRBV7-6 and TRBJ2-5; 7 nucleotides agree with TRBD2. The CDR3 runs 15 residues. Looked up from germline, CDR1 is SGHVS and CDR2 is FNYEAQ. V dropped 0 bases and J dropped 4; count of bases not matched to a gene: 5. Here the CDR3 reads CASSLAGGDGETQYF. In DNA, the CDR3 is TGTGCCAGCAGCTTAGCGGGAGGGGACGGAGAGACCCAGTACTTC.

The chain couples TRBV14 to TRBJ2-1; TRBD1 matches at 8 bases. The CDR3 consists of 12 residues. The germline V gene encodes CDR1 SGHDN and CDR2 FVKESK. With 4 bases clipped from V and 9 bases from J, the junction kept 2 bases outside the gene matches. Here the CDR3 DNA reads TGTGCCAGCAGCCGGACAGGGATTGAGCAGTTCTTC. It specifies CASSRTGIEQFF.